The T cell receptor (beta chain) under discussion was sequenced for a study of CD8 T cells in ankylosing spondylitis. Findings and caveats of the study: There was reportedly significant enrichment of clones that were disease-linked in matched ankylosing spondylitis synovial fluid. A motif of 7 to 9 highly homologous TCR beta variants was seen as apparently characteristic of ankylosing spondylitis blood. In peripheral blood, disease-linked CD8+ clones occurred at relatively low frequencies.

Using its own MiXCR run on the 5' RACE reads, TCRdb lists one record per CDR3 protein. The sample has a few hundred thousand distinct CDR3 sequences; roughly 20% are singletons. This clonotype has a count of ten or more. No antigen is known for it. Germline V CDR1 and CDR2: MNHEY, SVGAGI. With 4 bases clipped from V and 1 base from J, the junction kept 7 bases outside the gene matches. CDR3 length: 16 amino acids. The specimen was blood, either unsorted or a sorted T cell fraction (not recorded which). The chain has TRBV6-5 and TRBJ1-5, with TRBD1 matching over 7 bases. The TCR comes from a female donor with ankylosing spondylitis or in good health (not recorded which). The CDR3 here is CASSSLTGRSNQPQHF. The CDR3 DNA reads TGTGCCAGCAGTTCCCTGACAGGGAGGAGCAATCAGCCCCAGCATTTT.